The following is a TCR beta chain sequence with its context. The CDR3 runs to 15 residues. CDR1 and CDR2 from the germline V gene are SNHLY and FYNNEI. V trimming: 3 bases; J trimming: 12 bases; junction bases outside the gene matches: 12. Study processing details: Quantification of nucleated cells was approximated via reference gene primer amplification. TCRdb keeps only in-frame clones here, not all; method: immunoSEQ multiplex PCR. V and J calls and clone size are copied from that table; D and trimming were computed from the DNA. This sample has roughly 170,000 clones, with around 73% found just once. This sample stems from a study of blood T cell repertoires in COVID-19. All enrollees were about 18 to 90 years old and from roughly 26 US areas. Two negative PCRs, clearance, or symptom resolution had been documented for recovered Cohort 3 donors.

The sample consisted of PBMCs or T cells enriched from blood (not recorded which). This TCR was recovered from a woman aged 50 to 65 who had recovered from COVID-19. J is TRBJ2-1 and V is TRBV2; TRBD2 matches at 9 bases. The CDR3 spells CASSEQGIAGEGQFF. In DNA, the CDR3 is TGTGCCAGCAGTGAGCAAGGGATAGCGGGAGAGGGGCAGTTCTTC.